The 7 T cell receptor beta chains below were found in one sample sequenced in a study of control samples from healthy donors and cancer patients. This table comes from immunoSEQ multiplex PCR, and its TCRdb copy is limited to in-frame clones, with some not included. The sample carries under 450,000 clones, about 93% recorded once. The sequenced material came from PBMCs. Receptor source: a man aged 40-49 years with head and neck cancer.

This chain connects TRBV27 to TRBJ1-2; possible D gene TRBD1, 6 bases. Per the germline V gene, CDR1 is MNHEY and CDR2 is SMNVEV (reference sequence). The CDR3 covers 14 residues. Trimming took 2 bases from V and 4 from J, leaving 11 bases between them. DNA of the CDR3: TGTGCCAGCAGTTTAGGGGGGCTCGGCTATGGCTACACCTTC. Protein product: CASSLGGLGYGYTF.

This chain links TRBV7-9 with TRBJ2-3; TRBD1 might be the D (6 bases). The germline gives CDR1 SEHNR, CDR2 FQNEAQ (reference sequence). This CDR3 has 13 amino acids. The V and J ends lost 0 bases and 7 bases respectively, with 8 bases between them. DNA for the CDR3: TGTGCCAGCAGCTTAGCGGGGGCGTATACGCAGTATTTT. It yields the protein CASSLAGAYTQYF.

The chain has TRBV10-3 and TRBJ2-3; D perhaps matches TRBD1 (6 bases). The CDR3 runs 14 residues. CDR1 is ENHRY and CDR2 is SYGVKD in the germline V gene. Trimming pared 9 bases from V and 6 bases from J, leaving 19 bases between. Written as DNA, the CDR3 is TGTGCCATTCAGACAGGAAGCAACTTTGATACGCAGTATTTT. Translation: CAIQTGSNFDTQYF.

CDR3: CASSVRLAGTTDTQYF. The CDR3 DNA is TGTGCCAGCAGCGTGAGACTAGCGGGGACCACAGATACGCAGTATTTT. The V gene is TRBV9, the J gene TRBJ2-3, with 11 bases that match TRBD2. The germline gives CDR1 SGDLS, CDR2 YYNGEE. The junction had 4 bases not matched to a gene; V was cut back by 2 bases and J by 2 bases. The CDR3 has 16 residues.

The V call is TRBV20-1, the J call TRBJ2-7; TRBD1 matches at 7 bases. Trimming removed 3 bases from V and 5 bases from J; junction bases left unmatched: 7. CDR1 and CDR2 from the germline V gene are DFQATT and SNEGSKA (reference sequence). There are 13 residues in the CDR3. CDR3 bases: TGCAGTGCTAGTGAGGGGGCTAGCCACGAGCAGTACTTC. Translation: CSASEGASHEQYF.

CDR3 coding DNA: TGTGCCAGCAGCCCCACGGGAGGGGGGAATACCTACGAGCAGTACTTC. Encoded protein: CASSPTGGGNTYEQYF. This chain uses TRBV4-2 with TRBJ2-7; 8 positions agree with TRBD2. Germline assignment: CDR1 LGHNA and CDR2 YNFKEQ. V trimming: 4 bases; J trimming: 2 bases; junction bases outside the gene matches: 10. This CDR3 comprises 16 residues.

J is TRBJ2-7 and V is TRBV27; 10 nucleotides align to TRBD2. The J segment lost 5 bases and the V segment lost 7 bases, leaving 11 bases of the junction unmatched. From germline, CDR1 is MNHEY and CDR2 SMNVEV (reference sequence). This CDR3 spans 15 amino acids. The CDR3 DNA follows: TGTGCCAGCACCCTACTTAGCGGGAGGAGCGACGAGCAGTACTTC. Protein sequence: CASTLLSGRSDEQYF.